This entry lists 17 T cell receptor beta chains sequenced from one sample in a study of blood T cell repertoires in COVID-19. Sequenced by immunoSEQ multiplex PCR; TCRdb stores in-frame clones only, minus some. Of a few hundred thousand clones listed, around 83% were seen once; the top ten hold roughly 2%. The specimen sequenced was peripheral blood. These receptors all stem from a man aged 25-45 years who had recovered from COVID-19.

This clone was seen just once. For the CDR3, the DNA is TGCGCCAGCAGCTTGGGGACTAGCGGGGGTGGAAGGGAGACCCAGTACTTC. Translating it yields CASSLGTSGGGRETQYF. The rearrangement links TRBV5-1 to TRBJ2-5; 13 positions agree with TRBD2. The CDR3 is 17 amino acids. V lost 0 bases and J lost 5; bases outside the gene matches: 7. Germline V CDR1 and CDR2: SGHRS, YFSETQ.

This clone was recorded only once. The CDR3 DNA reads as TGTGCCAGCAGCGTAGGTGTGTCTAGCACAGATACGCAGTATTTT. This sequence encodes CASSVGVSSTDTQYF. This chain uses TRBV9 with TRBJ2-3; the D is unclear. Germline-derived CDR1 and CDR2 are SGDLS and YYNGEE. V lost 0 bases and J lost 0, with 8 bases in between. The CDR3 is made up of 15 amino acids.

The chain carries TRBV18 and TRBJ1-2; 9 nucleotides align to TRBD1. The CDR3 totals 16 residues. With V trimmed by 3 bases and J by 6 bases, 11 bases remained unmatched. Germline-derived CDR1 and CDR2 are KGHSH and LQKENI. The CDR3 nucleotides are TGTGCCAGCTCACCGCAGCCGGGACAGGGAGGACATGGCTACACCTTC. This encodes CASSPQPGQGGHGYTF.

The DNA for the CDR3 is TGTGCCAGCAGCCCTACACGAGCGGGGCCCACAGATACGCAGTATTTT. Residues: CASSPTRAGPTDTQYF. This chain joins TRBV7-9 and TRBJ2-3, with 7 positions matching TRBD2. The CDR3 sequence is 16 residues long. V gave up 5 bases and J gave up 2 bases; unmatched junction bases: 10. Germline V gene sequence: CDR1 SEHNR, CDR2 FQNEAQ (reference sequence).

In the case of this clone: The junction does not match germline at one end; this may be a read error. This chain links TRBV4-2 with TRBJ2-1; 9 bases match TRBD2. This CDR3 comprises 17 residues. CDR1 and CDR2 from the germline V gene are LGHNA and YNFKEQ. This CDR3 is CASSKELAGSSYNEQFF. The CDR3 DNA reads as TGTGCCAGCAGCAAAGAGCTAGCGGGGAGCTCCTACAATGAGCAGTTCTTC.

CDR3 loop: CASSLGGGYTNTEAFF. The DNA for the CDR3 is TGCGCCAGCAGCTTGGGAGGGGGATACACGAACACTGAAGCTTTCTTT. The chain is built from TRBV5-1 and TRBJ1-1; maybe TRBD1 (6 bases). Trimming removed 0 bases at V and 1 base at J, with 13 bases between. CDR3 length equals 16 residues. CDR1 and CDR2 from the germline V gene are SGHRS and YFSETQ.

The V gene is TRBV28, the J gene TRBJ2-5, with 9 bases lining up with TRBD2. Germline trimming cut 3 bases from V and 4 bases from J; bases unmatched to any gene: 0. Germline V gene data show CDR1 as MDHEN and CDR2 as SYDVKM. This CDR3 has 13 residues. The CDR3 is CASSFSGGETQYF. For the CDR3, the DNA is TGTGCCAGCAGTTTTAGCGGGGGAGAGACCCAGTACTTC.

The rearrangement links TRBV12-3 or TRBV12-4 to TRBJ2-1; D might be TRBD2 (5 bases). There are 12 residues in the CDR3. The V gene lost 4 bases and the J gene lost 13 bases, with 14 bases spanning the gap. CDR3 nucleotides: TGTGCCAGCAGTTCCGGACTCTTCGGCCAGTTCTTC. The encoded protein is CASSSGLFGQFF.

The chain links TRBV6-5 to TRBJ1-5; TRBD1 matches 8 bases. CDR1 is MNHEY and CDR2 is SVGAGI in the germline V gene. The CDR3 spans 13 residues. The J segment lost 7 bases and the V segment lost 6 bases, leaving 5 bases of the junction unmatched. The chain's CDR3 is CASRTGADQPQHF. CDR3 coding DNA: TGTGCCAGCAGGACAGGGGCCGACCAGCCCCAGCATTTT.

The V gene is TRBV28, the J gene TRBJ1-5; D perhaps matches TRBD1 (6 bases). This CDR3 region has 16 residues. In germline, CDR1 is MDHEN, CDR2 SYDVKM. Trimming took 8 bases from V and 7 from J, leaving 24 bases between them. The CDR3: CASGLPSVRGGQPQHF. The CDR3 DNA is TGTGCCAGCGGATTGCCCTCCGTTCGGGGGGGCCAGCCCCAGCATTTT. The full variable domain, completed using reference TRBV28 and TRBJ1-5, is DVKVTQSSRYLVKRTGEKVFLECVQDMDHENMFWYRQDPGLGLRLIYFSYDVKMKEKGDIPEGYSVSREKKERFSLILESASTNQTSMYLCASGLPSVRGGQPQHFGDGTRLSIL.

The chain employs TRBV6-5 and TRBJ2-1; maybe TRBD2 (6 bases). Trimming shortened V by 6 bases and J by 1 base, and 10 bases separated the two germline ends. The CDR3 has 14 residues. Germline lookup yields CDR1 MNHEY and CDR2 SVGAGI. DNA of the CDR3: TGTGCCAGCAGCTCGGGGGAATCCTACAATGAGCAGTTCTTC. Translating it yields CASSSGESYNEQFF.

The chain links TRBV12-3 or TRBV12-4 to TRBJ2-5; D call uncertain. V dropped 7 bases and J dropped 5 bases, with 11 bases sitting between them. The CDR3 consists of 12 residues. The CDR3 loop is CASTSVGETQYF. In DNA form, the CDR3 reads TGTGCCAGCACCTCAGTCGGGGAGACCCAGTACTTC.

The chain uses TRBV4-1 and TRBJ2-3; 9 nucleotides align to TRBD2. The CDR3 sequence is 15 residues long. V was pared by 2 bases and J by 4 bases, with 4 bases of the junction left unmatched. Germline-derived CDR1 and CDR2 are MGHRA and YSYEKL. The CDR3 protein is CASSQSGGGADTQYF. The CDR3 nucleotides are TGCGCCAGCAGCCAATCTGGCGGGGGGGCAGATACGCAGTATTTT.

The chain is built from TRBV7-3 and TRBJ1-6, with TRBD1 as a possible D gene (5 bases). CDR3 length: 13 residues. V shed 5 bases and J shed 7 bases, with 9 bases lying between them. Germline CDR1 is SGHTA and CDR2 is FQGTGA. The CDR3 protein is CASSTGVNSPLHF. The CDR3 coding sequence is TGTGCCAGCAGCACAGGAGTGAATTCACCCCTCCACTTT.

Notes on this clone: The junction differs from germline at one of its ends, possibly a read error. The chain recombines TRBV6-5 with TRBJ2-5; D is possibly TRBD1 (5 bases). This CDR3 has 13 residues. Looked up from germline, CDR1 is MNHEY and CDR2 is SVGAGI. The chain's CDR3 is CASSSAFGAPPNF. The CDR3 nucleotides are TGTGCCAGCAGTTCCGCTTTTGGGGCCCCACCAAACTTC.

CDR3 in amino acids: CASSHGDREDTEAFF. CDR3 in DNA: TGTGCCAGCAGCCACGGGGACAGGGAGGACACTGAAGCTTTCTTT. The genes are TRBV5-5 and TRBJ1-1; 9 bases are shared with TRBD1. From germline, CDR1 is SGHKS and CDR2 YYEKEE (reference sequence). J gave up 3 bases and V 4 bases, and 7 bases lay outside the gene matches. The CDR3 is 15 amino acids.

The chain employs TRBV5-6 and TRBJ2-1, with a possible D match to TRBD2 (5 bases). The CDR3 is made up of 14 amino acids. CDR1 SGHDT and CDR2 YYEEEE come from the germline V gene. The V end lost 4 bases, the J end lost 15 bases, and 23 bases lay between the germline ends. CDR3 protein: CASSLGVAKEPRFF. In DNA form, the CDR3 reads TGTGCCAGCAGCCTCGGGGTCGCCAAAGAACCCCGGTTCTTC.